This TCR beta chain stems from a study of sequential checkpoint blockade in melanoma. Study-level information: After both sequences, patients received maintenance nivolumab. Under 95 pretreatment tumor DNA samples were TCRβ immunosequenced. After nivolumab or ipilimumab alone, around 20 patients had week-13 rebiopsies.

There are 15 residues in the CDR3. Germline values: CDR1 LNHDA, CDR2 SQIVND (reference sequence). The junction had 8 bases not matched to a gene; V was cut back by 6 bases and J by 7 bases. TCRdb keeps only in-frame clones here, not all; method: immunoSEQ multiplex PCR. The table includes a few thousand clones, around 20% detected once. The treatment denotes: randomized to nivolumab then ipilimumab (arm A) or the reverse (arm B). None of the patients previously received DNA-damaging chemotherapy. The receptor was derived from a human patient with melanoma. Some clones in this sample may be carry-over from other donors' samples. The chain carries TRBV19 and TRBJ2-1; 11 nucleotides match TRBD2. Specimen: tumor tissue (inferred from file names), collected from a patient given nivolumab and ipilimumab in sequence. The CDR3 region is CASSDLAGGKNEQFF. For the CDR3, the DNA is TGTGCCAGTAGCGATCTAGCGGGGGGAAAAAATGAGCAGTTCTTC.